The next 6 T cell receptor beta chains were all read from a single sample in a study of shared clonotypes between healthy human individuals. Libraries were prepared by immunoSEQ multiplex PCR; TCRdb keeps only in-frame clonotypes and omits some of them. The sample yields over 750,000 clones, about 96% seen once. Naive CD8 cells, CD45RO-negative and positively selected for CCR7, excluded terminally differentiated effector memory CD45RA+ cells. Material: naive CD8+ T cells sorted from blood. The receptors derive from a man under 40 in good health.

The chain joins TRBV7-9 to TRBJ1-1; D remains ambiguous. The CDR3 totals 14 residues. Between the trimmed V and J ends, which lost 3 bases and 0 bases, there was a span of 8 bases. The germline CDR1 and CDR2 sequences are SEHNR and FQNEAQ (reference sequence). CDR3 sequence (DNA): TGTGCCAGCAGCTTTCTGGAACTGAACACTGAAGCTTTCTTT. Translation gives CASSFLELNTEAFF.

The chain uses TRBV5-1 and TRBJ2-1; 15 positions agree with TRBD2. The CDR3 has 16 residues. Per the germline V gene, CDR1 is SGHRS and CDR2 is YFSETQ. V lost 4 bases and J lost 7; bases outside the gene matches: 6. For the CDR3, the DNA is TGCGCCAGCAGCATCGGACTAGCGGGAGGGTATAATGAGCAGTTCTTC. This gives the protein CASSIGLAGGYNEQFF.

The gene calls are TRBV13 and TRBJ2-5; D call uncertain. Germline loops: CDR1 PRHDT, CDR2 FYEKMQ (reference sequence). This CDR3 is 11 amino acids long. V was clipped by 4 bases and J by 3 bases, with 3 bases between them. The CDR3 region is CASSWEETQYF. The DNA for the CDR3 is TGTGCCAGCAGCTGGGAAGAGACCCAGTACTTC.

CDR3 DNA sequence: TGTGCCAGCTTATGGCGGGAGGGCCCGGGGGAGCAGTACTTC. Residues: CASLWREGPGEQYF. This sequence joins TRBV28 and TRBJ2-7; 9 bases are shared with TRBD2. CDR1 and CDR2 from the germline V gene are MDHEN and SYDVKM. With V trimmed by 8 bases and J by 7 bases, 12 bases remained unmatched. The CDR3 is made up of 14 amino acids.

Only one count was recorded for this clone. The V and J genes are TRBV5-3 and TRBJ2-1; 8 nucleotides agree with TRBD2. TRBV5-3 counts as an open reading frame of uncertain function. V dropped 8 bases and J dropped 3; count of bases not matched to a gene: 10. There are 15 residues in the CDR3. In DNA form, the CDR3 reads TGTGCCAGCAGCCTTAGACTAGCGTACTACAATGAGCAGTTCTTC. Amino acids: CASSLRLAYYNEQFF.

The rearrangement links TRBV9 to TRBJ2-3; TRBD2 matches 8 bases. The CDR3 extends over 13 amino acids. Germline trimming cut 9 bases from V and 0 bases from J; bases unmatched to any gene: 3. CDR1 and CDR2 (germline): SGDLS, YYNGEE. CDR3 nucleotides: TGTGCCACATCTAGCGGGAGCACAGATACGCAGTATTTT. Encoded protein: CATSSGSTDTQYF.